Listed here is a single T cell receptor beta chain. Its antigen is unknown. Trimming removed 8 bases from V and 7 bases from J; junction bases left unmatched: 7. The CDR3 sequence is 14 residues long. Germline values: CDR1 LGHDT, CDR2 YNNKEL (reference sequence). This entry belongs to a study of identical twins. Template switching added a universal primer binding site, and final cDNA carried unique molecular identifiers. MiXCR, run by TCRdb on the 5' RACE reads, gives a single entry per CDR3 protein. The repertoire includes more than 600,000 distinct CDR3 sequences, approximately 18% of them detected once, and 13% sits in the top ten. Study-wide findings and caveats: Out-of-frame sharing of TCR alpha in monozygotic twins was underestimated by models.

The same data also went into a second study, on T cells expressing NK-cell markers.

The clonotype comes from a woman aged 18-29 years in good health. Sequencing was done on a sample of PBMCs. The chain is built from TRBV3-1 and TRBJ2-1; the match to TRBD2 covers 11 bases. CDR3 DNA: TGTGCCAGCCGCCTGGCTAGCGGGAGGAATGAGCAGTTCTTC. Translated: CASRLASGRNEQFF.